The clone carrying this T cell receptor (beta chain) was seen a few times. Its specificity is not known. This sample was taken from a study of regulatory T cells in long-lasting Graves disease. Construction of TCR beta libraries relied on iRepertoire HTBI primers and on Arm-PCR targeting CDR3 regions. Study processing details: From all samples, identification returned over 13 TRBJ and about 60 TRBV segments. Using its own MiXCR run on the multiplex PCR reads, TCRdb lists one record per CDR3 protein. The V and J calls here are based on TCRdb, not the publication. The table has around 420,000 distinct CDR3 sequences, 14% to 15% seen once. CDR3 length: 19 residues. The germline CDR1 and CDR2 sequences are LGHNT and FRNRAP. The V gene end was trimmed by 2 bases and the J gene end by 0 bases; junction bases not matched to a gene: 7. Findings and limits, study-wide: TRBV28, TRBJ1-2 and TRBJ2-5 were segments that persistent disease favored.

As to time point: newly diagnosed GD, antithyroid drugs for less than 3 months. Preparation of the TCR library used RNA extracted from PBMCs. These same data were also listed under a study on T cells in Graves' hyperthyroidism and ophthalmopathy. Per that paper: The model anticipated ophthalmopathy a median around six months pre-onset.

This specimen was peripheral blood mononuclear cells (PBMCs), taken at new diagnosis, from a patient treated with antithyroid drugs. V usage is TRBV12-5 and J usage is TRBJ2-3; TRBD2 aligns across 14 bases. The origin of this receptor is a woman aged 40 to 55 with Graves disease. Written as DNA, the CDR3 is TGTGCTAGTGGTTTGAGACTAGCGGGAGGGCGGGGTAGCACAGATACGCAGTATTTT. It codes for CASGLRLAGGRGSTDTQYF.